These T cell receptor beta chains were read from a single sample in a study of cytomegalovirus exposure and HLA in healthy donors. Measured with immunoSEQ multiplex PCR; TCRdb has only the in-frame clones, and not every one. The sample consists of 160,000 or so clones, less than 90% of them appearing once. What was sequenced was PBMCs. These receptors were collected from a man aged 18 to 30 in good health and CMV-seronegative. Both conserved end residues are part of each CDR3. The D gene is left open where the match is weak. Only part of the rows carry a size: once, few, many, or a class if the clone is expanded.

J gene: TRBJ2-6
D gene: NA
V gene: TRBV15
clone size: NA
CDR3 protein: CATSSGAGANVLTF
CDR3 DNA: TGTGCCACCAGCTCAGGCGCTGGGGCCAACGTCCTGACTTTC

J gene: TRBJ2-1
D gene: NA
V gene: TRBV18
clone size: NA
CDR3 protein: CASSPRPTSEYLNSYNEQFF
CDR3 DNA: TGTGCCAGCTCACCGCGTCCCACTAGTGAATATCTAAACTCCTACAATGAGCAGTTCTTC

J gene: TRBJ2-5
D gene: TRBD2
V gene: TRBV19
clone size: NA
CDR3 protein: CASSITSGRKETQYF
CDR3 DNA: TGTGCCAGTAGTATAACCAGCGGGAGGAAAGAGACCCAGTACTTC

J gene: TRBJ1-2
D gene: TRBD1
V gene: TRBV9
clone size: NA
CDR3 protein: CASSTPGQGYTF
CDR3 DNA: TGTGCCAGCAGCACCCCGGGACAGGGTTACACCTTC

J gene: TRBJ2-7
D gene: TRBD1
V gene: TRBV5-1
clone size: NA
CDR3 protein: CASSLYGGQGPYEQYF
CDR3 DNA: TGCGCCAGCAGCCTATACGGGGGACAGGGGCCCTACGAGCAGTACTTC

J gene: TRBJ1-4
D gene: TRBD1
V gene: TRBV27
clone size: NA
CDR3 protein: CASSLIWAGGSSNEKLFF
CDR3 DNA: TGTGCCAGCAGTTTAATCTGGGCAGGGGGTTCGTCTAATGAAAAACTGTTTTTT

J gene: TRBJ2-7
D gene: TRBD2
V gene: TRBV25-1
clone size: once
CDR3 protein: CASSEWGTSDSYEQYF
CDR3 DNA: TGTGCCAGCAGTGAATGGGGGACTAGCGACTCCTACGAGCAGTACTTC

J gene: TRBJ2-1
D gene: TRBD2
V gene: TRBV5-4
clone size: NA
CDR3 protein: CASSLAGGRGDEQFF
CDR3 DNA: TGTGCCAGCAGCTTGGCTGGCGGGAGAGGCGATGAGCAGTTCTTC

J gene: TRBJ2-3
D gene: NA
V gene: TRBV30
clone size: NA
CDR3 protein: CAWSLSTDTQYF
CDR3 DNA: TGTGCCTGGAGTTTAAGCACAGATACGCAGTATTTT

J gene: TRBJ1-2
D gene: TRBD1
V gene: TRBV2
clone size: NA
CDR3 protein: CASSRTGRDGYTF
CDR3 DNA: TGTGCCAGCAGTCGGACAGGGCGGGATGGCTACACCTTC

J gene: TRBJ2-7
D gene: NA
V gene: TRBV2
clone size: NA
CDR3 protein: CAITTGEGYEQYF
CDR3 DNA: TGTGCCATAACGACAGGGGAGGGCTACGAGCAGTACTTC

J gene: TRBJ2-1
D gene: NA
V gene: TRBV7-2
clone size: NA
CDR3 protein: CASSASTGIVSYNEQFF
CDR3 DNA: TGTGCCAGCAGCGCCTCAACAGGGATCGTGTCCTACAATGAGCAGTTCTTC

J gene: TRBJ1-5
D gene: NA
V gene: TRBV29-1
clone size: NA
CDR3 protein: CSVVLGAGQPQHF
CDR3 DNA: TGCAGCGTTGTCCTTGGAGCAGGGCAGCCCCAGCATTTT

J gene: TRBJ2-5
D gene: NA
V gene: TRBV7-6
clone size: NA
CDR3 protein: CASSLSSLSGLETQYF
CDR3 DNA: TGTGCCAGCAGCTTATCGTCGCTTAGCGGTCTGGAGACCCAGTACTTC

J gene: TRBJ2-3
D gene: NA
V gene: TRBV19
clone size: NA
CDR3 protein: CASSISGLDTQYF
CDR3 DNA: TGTGCCAGTAGTATCTCGGGACTAGATACGCAGTATTTT

J gene: TRBJ2-2
D gene: TRBD1
V gene: TRBV9
clone size: NA
CDR3 protein: CASSVAGGPTGELFF
CDR3 DNA: TGTGCCAGCAGCGTGGCAGGGGGCCCCACCGGGGAGCTGTTTTTT

J gene: TRBJ2-4
D gene: TRBD1
V gene: TRBV2
clone size: once
CDR3 protein: CASSEVDRGVAKNIQYF
CDR3 DNA: TGTGCCAGCAGTGAAGTGGACAGGGGTGTGGCCAAAAACATTCAGTACTTC

J gene: TRBJ2-3
D gene: TRBD2
V gene: TRBV6-1
clone size: NA
CDR3 protein: CASSGTPYGLAGGNTQYF
CDR3 DNA: TGTGCCAGCAGTGGGACCCCCTATGGGCTAGCGGGAGGAAATACGCAGTATTTT

J gene: TRBJ2-7
D gene: NA
V gene: TRBV10-1
clone size: NA
CDR3 protein: CARPGLTSYEQYF
CDR3 DNA: TGCGCCAGGCCGGGACTTACGTCCTACGAGCAGTACTTC

J gene: TRBJ2-1
D gene: TRBD2
V gene: TRBV15
clone size: NA
CDR3 protein: CATSRGTSGDEQFF
CDR3 DNA: TGTGCCACCAGCAGAGGGACTAGCGGGGATGAGCAGTTCTTC

J gene: TRBJ1-5
D gene: NA
V gene: TRBV28
clone size: NA
CDR3 protein: CAGAQRQPQHF
CDR3 DNA: TGTGCCGGGGCTCAAAGGCAGCCCCAGCATTTT

J gene: TRBJ1-1
D gene: NA
V gene: TRBV28
clone size: NA
CDR3 protein: CASSLTDSGTEAFF
CDR3 DNA: TGTGCCAGCAGTCTGACCGACTCGGGCACTGAAGCTTTCTTT

J gene: TRBJ1-3
D gene: NA
V gene: TRBV27
clone size: NA
CDR3 protein: CASSFTQPGRAGTSSGNTIYF
CDR3 DNA: TGTGCCAGCAGTTTCACACAGCCGGGGAGGGCCGGGACAAGCTCTGGAAACACCATATATTTT

J gene: TRBJ2-1
D gene: TRBD2
V gene: TRBV14
clone size: NA
CDR3 protein: CASSQARTSGYNEQFF
CDR3 DNA: TGTGCCAGCAGCCAAGCCCGGACTAGCGGGTACAATGAGCAGTTCTTC

J gene: TRBJ2-5
D gene: NA
V gene: TRBV25-1
clone size: once
CDR3 protein: CASRDIQRETQYF
CDR3 DNA: TGTGCCAGCAGGGACATCCAACGGGAGACCCAGTACTTC

J gene: TRBJ2-2
D gene: NA
V gene: TRBV28
clone size: NA
CDR3 protein: CASSPGTRNTGELFF
CDR3 DNA: TGTGCCAGCAGCCCCGGGACAAGAAACACCGGGGAGCTGTTTTTT

J gene: TRBJ2-1
D gene: TRBD2
V gene: TRBV4-3
clone size: NA
CDR3 protein: CASSLSGRSYNEQFF
CDR3 DNA: TGCGCCAGCAGCCTTAGCGGGCGCTCCTACAATGAGCAGTTCTTC

J gene: TRBJ1-2
D gene: NA
V gene: TRBV5-6
clone size: NA
CDR3 protein: CASSLVSGLAYGYTF
CDR3 DNA: TGTGCCAGCAGCTTGGTTTCGGGTTTAGCCTATGGCTACACCTTC

J gene: TRBJ1-5
D gene: TRBD1
V gene: TRBV5-5
clone size: NA
CDR3 protein: CASSHMTGLGQPQHF
CDR3 DNA: TGTGCCAGCAGCCACATGACAGGGCTAGGGCAGCCCCAGCATTTT

J gene: TRBJ2-2
D gene: NA
V gene: TRBV7-9
clone size: NA
CDR3 protein: CASSLPGAGARTGELFF
CDR3 DNA: TGTGCCAGCAGCTTGCCAGGGGCGGGAGCCAGGACCGGGGAGCTGTTTTTT

J gene: TRBJ2-7
D gene: NA
V gene: TRBV15
clone size: NA
CDR3 protein: CATREEPVREQYF
CDR3 DNA: TGTGCCACCAGAGAGGAACCCGTGCGAGAGCAGTACTTC

J gene: TRBJ2-3
D gene: NA
V gene: TRBV10-3
clone size: NA
CDR3 protein: CAIMGRDEDTQYF
CDR3 DNA: TGTGCCATCATGGGCAGGGATGAAGATACGCAGTATTTT